The 22 T cell receptor beta chains reported below all come from one sample, sequenced in a study of cytotoxic CD8 clonotypes in ibrutinib-treated CLL. Using immunoSEQ multiplex PCR, the repertoire was profiled, and TCRdb retains in-frame clones only, with some absent. The table includes more than 9,000 clones, approximately 59% detected once. The sequencing here drew on PBMCs, taken before ibrutinib treatment. These receptors were collected from a human donor with chronic lymphocytic leukemia.

This chain uses TRBV9 with TRBJ2-5; 9 nucleotides line up with TRBD2. CDR3 length equals 15 residues. With 0 bases clipped from V and 4 bases from J, the junction kept 4 bases outside the gene matches. Germline V CDR1 and CDR2: SGDLS, YYNGEE. CDR3 in DNA: TGTGCCAGCAGCGTAGGCGGGGGGGCTGGAGAGACCCAGTACTTC. This sequence encodes CASSVGGGAGETQYF.

This chain links TRBV5-4 with TRBJ1-1; a weak D match, TRBD1 (5 bases). V was cut by 3 bases and J by 4 bases, with 10 bases left in between. The CDR3 is made up of 13 amino acids. Germline V lookup: CDR1 SGHNT, CDR2 YYREEE (reference sequence). CDR3 in amino acids: CASSYRGGTEAFF. The DNA for the CDR3 is TGTGCCAGCAGCTACCGGGGGGGCACTGAAGCTTTCTTT.

This clone appeared a few times. V is TRBV9 and J is TRBJ1-5; D uncertain. This CDR3 has 13 amino acids. V lost 0 bases and J lost 6, with 7 bases in between. Per the germline V gene, CDR1 is SGDLS and CDR2 is YYNGEE. The CDR3 is CASSVAWGQPQHF. In DNA, the CDR3 is TGTGCCAGCAGCGTAGCCTGGGGTCAGCCCCAGCATTTT.

This clone was recorded once. The chain links TRBV13 to TRBJ2-1; no firm D call. The CDR3 loop spans 13 amino acids. Trimming shortened V by 1 base and J by 3 bases, and 4 bases separated the two germline ends. CDR1 PRHDT and CDR2 FYEKMQ come from the germline V gene (reference sequence). CDR3 bases: TGTGCCAGCAGCTTAGCTGACTACAATGAGCAGTTCTTC. Translating gives CASSLADYNEQFF.

The genes are TRBV28 and TRBJ1-1; 9 nucleotides agree with TRBD1. The CDR3 runs to 15 residues. The V and J ends lost 6 bases and 3 bases, in that order; junction bases with no gene match: 8. The germline gives CDR1 MDHEN, CDR2 SYDVKM. In DNA form, the CDR3 reads TGTGCCAGCAGCTCACACGGACAGGGGCACACTGAAGCTTTCTTT. Protein product: CASSSHGQGHTEAFF.

The V gene is TRBV28, the J gene TRBJ2-3; D ambiguous. Germline V gene sequence: CDR1 MDHEN, CDR2 SYDVKM. Trimming cost V 2 bases and J 7 bases, with 7 bases left between them. The CDR3 length is 12 residues. The CDR3 DNA reads TGTGCCAGCAGTTTAATGCGGAATACGCAGTATTTT. Its protein product is CASSLMRNTQYF.

This clone has just one count. J is TRBJ2-4 and V is TRBV7-2, with 14 bases identical to TRBD2. The germline CDR1 and CDR2 sequences are SGHTA and FQGNSA. This CDR3 has 16 amino acids. Trimming removed 5 bases from V and 4 bases from J; junction bases left unmatched: 4. Here the CDR3 reads CASSEGLAGDKNIQYF. The CDR3 DNA reads as TGTGCCAGCAGCGAGGGACTAGCGGGGGATAAAAACATTCAGTACTTC.

Only a few counts were recorded for this clone. The rearrangement uses TRBV19 and TRBJ2-2; TRBD1 aligns across 7 bases. CDR1 is LNHDA and CDR2 is SQIVND in the germline V gene (reference sequence). This CDR3 has 11 residues. The CDR3 protein is CASGGAGELFF. The CDR3 region has the DNA TGTGCATCAGGGGGAGCCGGGGAGCTGTTTTTT.

V is TRBV4-3 and J is TRBJ2-3; TRBD1 might be the D (6 bases). V lost 3 bases, J lost 0 bases, and 10 bases lay in between. This CDR3 contains 15 residues. CDR1 LGHNA and CDR2 YSLEER come from the germline V gene. CDR3 protein: CASSHNRASTDTQYF. Here the CDR3 DNA reads TGCGCCAGCAGCCACAACAGGGCTAGCACAGATACGCAGTATTTT.

The chain is built from TRBV6-5 and TRBJ1-1, with a tentative D call TRBD1 (6 bases). CDR1 is MNHEY, CDR2 SVGAGI, per germline. The ends were cut back, 4 bases at V and 4 bases at J, with 13 bases in the middle. The CDR3 contains 14 residues. The chain's CDR3 is CASSFSGDGTEAFF. DNA of the CDR3: TGTGCCAGCAGTTTCTCAGGGGACGGCACTGAAGCTTTCTTT.

The chain combines TRBV15 with TRBJ2-1; tentatively, D is TRBD1 or TRBD2 (6 bases each). CDR1 is LNHNV, CDR2 YYDKDF, per germline (reference sequence). V lost 3 bases and J 7 bases, leaving 13 bases between the germline ends. This CDR3 comprises 14 residues. CDR3 loop: CATSRGGRGNEQFF. For the CDR3, the DNA is TGTGCCACCAGCAGGGGGGGCAGGGGTAATGAGCAGTTCTTC.

The table lists this clone with a few counts. The CDR3 sequence: CASSISGGSYGYTF. The CDR3 DNA reads TGTGCCAGTAGTATAAGCGGGGGGTCCTATGGCTACACCTTC. The chain employs TRBV19 and TRBJ1-2, with D possibly being TRBD1 (5 bases). Germline V gene sequence: CDR1 LNHDA, CDR2 SQIVND (reference sequence). V lost 2 bases and J 4 bases, leaving 11 bases between the germline ends. The CDR3 spans 14 residues. Full variable domain (outside the CDR3, taken from reference TRBV19 and TRBJ1-2): DGGITQSPKYLFRKEGQNVTLSCEQNLNHDAMYWYRQDPGQGLRLIYYSQIVNDFQKGDIAEGYSVSREKKESFPLTVTSAQKNPTAFYLCASSISGGSYGYTFGSGTRLTVV.

This chain connects TRBV7-6 to TRBJ2-6, with TRBD2 matching 8 bases. This CDR3 contains 18 residues. The junction had 9 bases not matched to a gene; V was cut back by 5 bases and J by 0 bases. CDR1 and CDR2 (germline): SGHVS, FNYEAQ. CDR3 sequence (DNA): TGTGCCAGCAGCCCGGCGGCGGGGGGTATCTCTGGGGCCAACGTCCTGACTTTC. Its protein product is CASSPAAGGISGANVLTF.

The chain employs TRBV30 and TRBJ2-5, with 7 bases fitting TRBD1. Unmatched junction bases numbered 3, after V lost 0 bases and J lost 2 bases. CDR1 is GTSNPN and CDR2 is SVGIG in the germline V gene (reference sequence). This CDR3 is 14 amino acids long. The CDR3: CAWSVGTVQETQYF. The CDR3 nucleotides are TGTGCCTGGAGTGTAGGGACAGTACAAGAGACCCAGTACTTC.

The CDR3 region is CASSSGLAGDNEQFF. CDR3 DNA sequence: TGCGCCAGCAGCTCCGGACTAGCGGGGGACAATGAGCAGTTCTTC. The rearrangement links TRBV5-1 to TRBJ2-1; TRBD2 agrees at 13 bases. V lost 3 bases to trimming and J lost 5 bases; unmatched junction nucleotides: 2. The CDR3 covers 15 residues. CDR1 and CDR2 (germline): SGHRS, YFSETQ.

The chain combines TRBV7-6 with TRBJ2-1; D gene uncertain. This CDR3 has 14 amino acids. V lost 0 bases, J lost 4 bases, and 7 bases lay in between. Germline CDR1 SGHVS, CDR2 FNYEAQ. CDR3 in DNA: TGTGCCAGCAGCTTAGCGGCACCATACAATGAGCAGTTCTTC. Its translation is CASSLAAPYNEQFF.

The chain uses TRBV9 and TRBJ2-5, with 11 bases aligning to TRBD1. This CDR3 has 16 amino acids. The V gene end was trimmed by 2 bases and the J gene end by 1 base; junction bases not matched to a gene: 4. CDR1 and CDR2 from the germline V gene are SGDLS and YYNGEE. Here the CDR3 reads CASSVGTGGVQETQYF. The CDR3 nucleotides are TGTGCCAGCAGCGTTGGGACAGGGGGAGTCCAAGAGACCCAGTACTTC.

The chain carries TRBV11-2 and TRBJ2-3; 9 nucleotides agree with TRBD2. Germline CDR1 reads SGHAT; CDR2 reads FQNNGV. J gave up 4 bases and V 6 bases, and 11 bases lay outside the gene matches. The CDR3 spans 16 residues. CDR3 loop: CASRYNRLAGPDTQYF. CDR3 nucleotides: TGTGCCAGCAGATACAATCGGCTAGCGGGGCCAGATACGCAGTATTTT.

On this clone itself: Other DNA sequences in this specimen translate into the identical CDR3. The CDR3 spells CASSQVGRANEKLFF. Here the CDR3 DNA reads TGCGCCAGCAGCCAAGTGGGTAGGGCGAATGAAAAACTGTTTTTT. The chain combines TRBV4-3 with TRBJ1-4; no clear D gene. V gave up 1 base and J gave up 5 bases, with 11 bases separating them. Germline V gene sequence: CDR1 LGHNA, CDR2 YSLEER. The CDR3 sequence is 15 residues long.

Here the CDR3 reads CASSLAAGSNQPQHF. CDR3 coding DNA: TGTGCCAGCAGCCTCGCGGCTGGAAGCAATCAGCCCCAGCATTTT. V is TRBV7-2 and J is TRBJ1-5; D ambiguous. V shed 5 bases and J shed 1 base, with 12 bases lying between them. CDR3 size: 15 residues. Germline values: CDR1 SGHTA, CDR2 FQGNSA. Using reference TRBV7-2 and TRBJ1-5 for the parts outside the CDR3, the full variable domain is GAGVSQSPSNKVTEKGKDVELRCDPISGHTALYWYRQSLGQGLEFLIYFQGNSAPDKSGLPSDRFSAERTGGSVSTLTIQRTQQEDSAVYLCASSLAAGSNQPQHFGDGTRLSIL.

The chain links TRBV5-1 to TRBJ2-1; 10 bases map to TRBD1. Losses at the gene ends were 0 bases for V and 7 bases for J; bases not matched to a gene: 4. The germline V gene has CDR1 SGHRS and CDR2 YFSETQ. The CDR3 is made up of 15 amino acids. CDR3 loop: CASSLEGTGDNEQFF. The CDR3 bases are TGCGCCAGCAGCTTGGAAGGGACAGGGGATAATGAGCAGTTCTTC. The whole variable domain, remainder taken from reference TRBV5-1 and TRBJ2-1, is KAGVTQTPRYLIKTRGQQVTLSCSPISGHRSVSWYQQTPGQGLQFLFEYFSETQRNKGNFPGRFSGRQFSNSRSEMNVSTLELGDSALYLCASSLEGTGDNEQFFGPGTRLTVL.

The chain employs TRBV11-2 and TRBJ2-7, with D tentatively TRBD2 (6 bases). This CDR3 is built from 15 residues. The V end lost 5 bases, the J end lost 3 bases, and 17 bases lay between the germline ends. Germline CDR1 is SGHAT and CDR2 is FQNNGV. CDR3 coding DNA: TGTGCCAGCAGCCTAGGCGGTGGGGGGATCTACGAGCAGTACTTC. Translated, it gives CASSLGGGGIYEQYF.